These 17 T cell receptor beta chains originate from one sample sequenced in a study of cytomegalovirus exposure and HLA in healthy donors. Primers: 60 Vbeta forward and 13 Jbeta reverse. Repertoires were generated with immunoSEQ multiplex PCR, while TCRdb's copy carries only in-frame clones and drops some. Among 100,000 to 150,000 clones, approximately 77% were seen once, and the ten largest hold about 1%. Specimen: PBMCs. These receptors were obtained from an older woman in good health and CMV-seronegative.

The rearrangement links TRBV18 to TRBJ1-4; 8 nucleotides line up with TRBD1. V was pared by 0 bases and J by 6 bases, with 6 bases of the junction left unmatched. The CDR3 contains 16 residues. CDR1 and CDR2 from the germline V gene are KGHSH and LQKENI. CDR3 DNA: TGTGCCAGCTCACCACCCGGCAGGGGGCGGGATGAAAAACTGTTTTTT. This codes for CASSPPGRGRDEKLFF.

This clone was counted only a few times. The chain carries TRBV19 and TRBJ2-3; 11 bases align to TRBD2. The germline gives CDR1 LNHDA, CDR2 SQIVND (reference sequence). Trimming cost V 3 bases and J 0 bases; bases outside gene matches: 2. The CDR3 is 16 residues long. The DNA for the CDR3 is TGTGCCAGTAGTATCGCTAGCGGGGGGAGCACAGATACGCAGTATTTT. This sequence encodes CASSIASGGSTDTQYF. Filled out from reference TRBV19 and TRBJ2-3, the complete variable domain reads DGGITQSPKYLFRKEGQNVTLSCEQNLNHDAMYWYRQDPGQGLRLIYYSQIVNDFQKGDIAEGYSVSREKKESFPLTVTSAQKNPTAFYLCASSIASGGSTDTQYFGPGTRLTVL.

The chain employs TRBV2 and TRBJ2-2, with a weak D call TRBD1 (5 bases). V shed 3 bases and J shed 4 bases, with 18 bases lying between them. The CDR3 has 17 amino acids. Germline values: CDR1 SNHLY, CDR2 FYNNEI. CDR3 protein: CASSDQGAGSRTGELFF. The CDR3 DNA reads as TGTGCCAGCAGTGACCAAGGGGCAGGGTCGCGCACCGGGGAGCTGTTTTTT.

Comments on this clone: The sample contains more than one DNA sequence encoding this CDR3. The chain couples TRBV4-1 to TRBJ1-2, with D hard to call. The V end lost 1 base, the J end lost 4 bases, and 13 bases lay between the germline ends. CDR3 size: 15 residues. Germline CDR1 is MGHRA and CDR2 is YSYEKL. The CDR3 DNA reads as TGCGCCAGCAGCCAAGGGGGAGGGAAAGGCTATGGCTACACCTTC. Its translation is CASSQGGGKGYGYTF.

The V call is TRBV27, the J call TRBJ2-5; TRBD1 matches 7 bases. Trimming removed 5 bases from V and 1 base from J; junction bases left unmatched: 4. The CDR3 is made up of 14 amino acids. The germline V gene encodes CDR1 MNHEY and CDR2 SMNVEV (reference sequence). DNA for the CDR3: TGTGCCAGCAGTCCCTGGGACAGCCAAGAGACCCAGTACTTC. Encoded protein: CASSPWDSQETQYF.

This clone was picked up a small number of times. The V call is TRBV6-5, the J call TRBJ1-1, with 10 bases matching TRBD1. Germline V gives CDR1 MNHEY, CDR2 SVGAGI. V lost 6 bases and J lost 5; bases outside the gene matches: 6. The CDR3 is made up of 14 amino acids. The CDR3 coding sequence is TGTGCCAGCAGCGCTCGGACAGGGGGGACTGAAGCTTTCTTT. Its translation is CASSARTGGTEAFF.

In this sample, this clone turned up a few times. Mismatch with germline at one junction end may stem from a read error. The chain links TRBV6-1 to TRBJ1-1; 10 bases are a match to TRBD1. The CDR3 totals 15 residues. Germline V gene sequence: CDR1 MNHNS, CDR2 SASEGT. The CDR3 DNA is TGTGCCAGCAGAGAAGGAGGGACAGGGGTTGGTGAAGCTTTCTTT. Its protein is CASREGGTGVGEAFF.

This clone was seen a handful of times. This chain connects TRBV5-4 to TRBJ2-5, with 10 bases fitting TRBD1. Germline V gives CDR1 SGHNT, CDR2 YYREEE (reference sequence). CDR3 length: 14 amino acids. The junction had 6 bases not matched to a gene; V was cut back by 4 bases and J by 6 bases. This CDR3 is CASSRTGGRQTQYF. CDR3 coding DNA: TGTGCCAGCAGCCGGACAGGGGGACGGCAGACCCAGTACTTC.

This clone was detected a few times. The chain combines TRBV28 with TRBJ1-1; TRBD1 matches 7 bases. The trim removed 7 bases at V and 1 base at J, leaving 12 bases unmatched. CDR1 MDHEN and CDR2 SYDVKM come from the germline V gene. The CDR3 covers 16 residues. In DNA form, the CDR3 reads TGTGCCAGCATTCCAGGGGGTTTCAAGGCGAACACTGAAGCTTTCTTT. Residues: CASIPGGFKANTEAFF.

The chain couples TRBV6-1 to TRBJ2-7, with no clear D. This CDR3 contains 13 residues. V lost 6 bases and J 3 bases, leaving 12 bases between the germline ends. Germline CDR1 is MNHNS and CDR2 is SASEGT. As DNA, the CDR3 is TGTGCCAGCAGCAACCTCCTAGGCTACGAGCAGTACTTC. Its protein product is CASSNLLGYEQYF.

This chain joins TRBV10-1 and TRBJ1-1; D may be TRBD1 (5 bases). CDR1 and CDR2 (germline): WNHNN, SYGVQD (reference sequence). The CDR3 is 13 amino acids. V lost 8 bases and J lost 10, with 20 bases in between. The CDR3 nucleotides read TGCGCCAGCTCTGGGGGGACGGGAACCCTAGCTTTCTTT. It translates to CASSGGTGTLAFF.

The chain employs TRBV6-1 and TRBJ1-4, with D hard to call. The CDR3 extends over 13 amino acids. Germline CDR1 MNHNS, CDR2 SASEGT. V lost 7 bases, J lost 8 bases, and 14 bases lay in between. The CDR3 DNA follows: TGTGCCAGCACCTGGCTATTCGGGGAAAAACTGTTTTTT. Translating it yields CASTWLFGEKLFF.

This chain connects TRBV6-6 to TRBJ1-1; D not resolved. The CDR3 sequence is 13 residues long. Trimming stripped 5 bases from V and 4 bases from J, with 11 bases between. Germline CDR1 and CDR2: MNHNY and SVGAGI (reference sequence). CDR3 loop: CASSPTGGTEAFF. In DNA, the CDR3 is TGTGCCAGCAGTCCCACGGGTGGCACTGAAGCTTTCTTT.

The chain combines TRBV6-5 with TRBJ2-3, with 7 nucleotides matching TRBD2. The CDR3 is 15 residues long. Germline trimming cut 7 bases from V and 5 bases from J; bases unmatched to any gene: 12. Germline V lookup: CDR1 MNHEY, CDR2 SVGAGI. CDR3 region: CASTERAGVGDTQYF. The DNA for the CDR3 is TGTGCCAGCACCGAAAGGGCGGGGGTGGGAGATACGCAGTATTTT.

As for this clone: At one boundary the junction diverges from the germline segment, which might be a read error. The CDR3 nucleotides read TGTGCCAGCAGGAGAGGGCTCCAAGAGACCCAGCACTTC. Amino acid sequence: CASRRGLQETQHF. The V gene is TRBV6-5, the J gene TRBJ2-5; D possibly corresponds to TRBD2 (5 bases). Germline CDR1 reads MNHEY; CDR2 reads SVGAGI. CDR3 length: 13 amino acids.

The rearrangement uses TRBV28 and TRBJ1-3, with TRBD1 matching over 7 bases. The V gene's germline CDR1 is MDHEN and CDR2 SYDVKM. This CDR3 spans 16 amino acids. V shed 6 bases, J shed 1 base, and the junction held 9 bases outside the gene matches. This CDR3 is CASSPQTGVSGNTIYF. Written as DNA, the CDR3 is TGTGCCAGCAGCCCACAAACAGGGGTTTCTGGAAACACCATATATTTT.

The chain recombines TRBV10-3 with TRBJ2-1; weak D call: TRBD2 (5 bases). Trimming left V 2 bases short and J 7 bases short, with 15 bases between. The CDR3 sequence is 15 residues long. CDR1 is ENHRY and CDR2 is SYGVKD in the germline V gene. In DNA form, the CDR3 reads TGTGCCATCAGTGAGGGAAGGGAGAAAGTGAATGAGCAGTTCTTC. It codes for CAISEGREKVNEQFF.